The 22 T cell receptor beta chains given below trace back to one sample, sequenced in a study of T cell changes during pregnancy in multiple sclerosis. Using immunoSEQ multiplex PCR, the repertoire was profiled, and TCRdb retains in-frame clones only, with some absent. The repertoire holds tens of thousands of clones, with 85% to 95% as singletons. The specimen comprised CD8+ T cells from peripheral blood mononuclear cells, sampled in the third trimester of pregnancy. The origin of the receptors is a female donor in good health, enrolled as a control in a pregnancy study.

The V and J genes are TRBV27 and TRBJ1-2, with 8 positions matching TRBD1. The CDR3 is 14 amino acids. Germline CDR1 and CDR2: MNHEY and SMNVEV (reference sequence). J gave up 10 bases and V 2 bases, and 9 bases lay outside the gene matches. CDR3 sequence reads: CASSLRPGQGDYTF. CDR3 DNA: TGTGCCAGCAGTTTACGGCCAGGACAGGGTGACTACACCTTC.

V is TRBV30 and J is TRBJ1-2, with TRBD1 matching over 11 bases. Germline CDR1 GTSNPN, CDR2 SVGIG (reference sequence). Trimming took 8 bases from V and 3 from J; bases not matched to a gene: 8. CDR3 size: 14 residues. CDR3 in DNA: TGTGCCGGTTTGGGGACAGGGGGAGACTATGGCTACACCTTC. This gives the protein CAGLGTGGDYGYTF.

In its sample, this clone was seen once. V gene TRBV7-8 combines with J gene TRBJ1-4; tentatively, D is TRBD1 (6 bases). Trimming took 5 bases from V and 1 from J, leaving 17 bases between them. Germline V gives CDR1 SGHVS, CDR2 FQNEAQ. This CDR3 spans 17 amino acids. CDR3 bases: TGTGCCAGCAGCCGCAGGGGAGGGGGAGGAACTAATGAAAAACTGTTTTTT. This sequence encodes CASSRRGGGGTNEKLFF.

This rearrangement joins TRBV6-5 to TRBJ1-3, with D tentatively TRBD1 (5 bases). CDR1 is MNHEY, CDR2 SVGAGI, per germline. With 2 bases removed from V and 0 bases from J, the gap between germline ends came to 8 bases. This CDR3 is built from 15 residues. The CDR3 region is CASSYIRDSGNTIYF. CDR3 coding DNA: TGTGCCAGCAGTTACATCAGGGACTCTGGAAACACCATATATTTT.

The J gene is TRBJ1-3, the V gene TRBV27; D perhaps matches TRBD1 (6 bases). The germline V gene has CDR1 MNHEY and CDR2 SMNVEV (reference sequence). The CDR3 has 16 amino acids. Between the trimmed V and J ends, which lost 7 bases and 0 bases, there was a span of 16 bases. The CDR3 sequence is CASKPGGSHSGNTIYF. CDR3 DNA: TGTGCCAGCAAACCGGGGGGCTCGCACTCTGGAAACACCATATATTTT.

This clone is deemed medium-sized. The chain is built from TRBV4-3 and TRBJ1-2; D gene uncertain. CDR3 length: 15 residues. Germline CDR1 LGHNA, CDR2 YSLEER. Trimming stripped 0 bases from V and 4 bases from J, with 12 bases between. The CDR3 nucleotides are TGCGCCAGCAGCCAAGAGTTCAGCAGCGTCTATGGCTACACCTTC. As protein: CASSQEFSSVYGYTF.

The rearrangement joins TRBV6-1 to TRBJ1-1; weak D call: TRBD1 (5 bases). Trimming pared 7 bases from V and 1 base from J, leaving 13 bases between. Germline values: CDR1 MNHNS, CDR2 SASEGT. This CDR3 is built from 14 residues. CDR3 residues: CASTTGHSNTEAFF. In DNA form, the CDR3 reads TGTGCCAGCACTACAGGACACTCGAACACTGAAGCTTTCTTT.

J is TRBJ1-1 and V is TRBV30; 7 nucleotides match TRBD1. J lost 4 bases, V lost 0 bases, and 8 bases had no gene match. The V gene's germline CDR1 is GTSNPN and CDR2 SVGIG (reference sequence). This CDR3 spans 15 amino acids. The DNA of the CDR3 is TGTGCCTGGAGTGTGGGAAGGGGGCCGGGCACTGAAGCTTTCTTT. It specifies CAWSVGRGPGTEAFF.

The chain joins TRBV13 to TRBJ1-1, with TRBD1 identical over 10 bases. Germline lookup yields CDR1 PRHDT and CDR2 FYEKMQ (reference sequence). Trimming removed 4 bases from V and 5 bases from J; junction bases left unmatched: 7. This CDR3 comprises 15 residues. This CDR3 reads CASSSRDRGSTEAFF. CDR3 DNA: TGTGCCAGCAGCTCCCGGGACAGGGGATCGACTGAAGCTTTCTTT.

The chain is built from TRBV5-5 and TRBJ2-7, with D possibly being TRBD1 (6 bases). CDR3 length: 15 residues. Germline lookup yields CDR1 SGHKS and CDR2 YYEKEE (reference sequence). V dropped 4 bases and J dropped 2 bases, with 16 bases sitting between them. The CDR3 region has the DNA TGTGCCAGCAGCGCATTGCCCGGGACACCCTACGAGCAGTACTTC. Protein sequence: CASSALPGTPYEQYF.

V and J are TRBV4-3 and TRBJ1-1; unclear D gene. Trimming pared 0 bases from V and 0 bases from J, leaving 11 bases between. The CDR3 consists of 16 residues. Germline lookup yields CDR1 LGHNA and CDR2 YSLEER. The CDR3 nucleotides are TGCGCCAGCAGCCAAGATCGTCTCGGGATGAACACTGAAGCTTTCTTT. It translates to CASSQDRLGMNTEAFF.

The chain combines TRBV5-1 with TRBJ2-7, with D unclear. With 1 base removed from V and 4 bases from J, the gap between germline ends came to 15 bases. The germline CDR1 and CDR2 sequences are SGHRS and YFSETQ. The CDR3 loop spans 15 amino acids. CDR3: CASSLWSGERYEQYF. The CDR3 DNA reads TGCGCCAGCAGCTTGTGGTCGGGTGAAAGATACGAGCAGTACTTC.

The chain employs TRBV30 and TRBJ2-7; 12 bases line up with TRBD2. Looked up from germline, CDR1 is GTSNPN and CDR2 is SVGIG (reference sequence). This CDR3 has 15 residues. The V and J ends lost 3 bases and 0 bases, in that order; junction bases with no gene match: 3. Here the CDR3 reads CAWRSSGGASYEQYF. For the CDR3, the DNA is TGTGCCTGGAGATCTAGCGGGGGGGCCTCCTACGAGCAGTACTTC. The complete variable domain, with remaining parts taken from reference TRBV30 and TRBJ2-7, reads SQTIHQWPATLVQPVGSPLSLECTVEGTSNPNLYWYRQAAGRGLQLLFYSVGIGQISSEVPQNLSASRPQDRQFILSSKKLLLSDSGFYLCAWRSSGGASYEQYFGPGTRLTVT.

This chain uses TRBV7-9 with TRBJ2-6, with TRBD1 matching 7 bases. The germline CDR1 and CDR2 sequences are SEHNR and FQNEAQ (reference sequence). V dropped 11 bases and J dropped 4; count of bases not matched to a gene: 8. This CDR3 spans 14 amino acids. This chain's CDR3 is CAFPGGSGANVLTF. In DNA, the CDR3 is TGTGCCTTCCCAGGGGGATCAGGGGCCAACGTCCTGACTTTC.

The sample holds a few counts of this clone. Being one base from a much bigger clone, this may be a read error. This sample includes further DNA sequences coding for the same CDR3. This sequence joins TRBV4-2 and TRBJ2-5, with TRBD2 matching over 9 bases. V was pared by 0 bases and J by 1 base, with 0 bases of the junction left unmatched. CDR1 is LGHNA and CDR2 is YNFKEQ in the germline V gene. The CDR3 has 15 amino acids. The CDR3 DNA reads TGTGCCAGCAGCCAAGAGCGGGGGGGCCAAGAGACCCAGTACTTC. Translating it yields CASSQERGGQETQYF.

This chain connects TRBV27 to TRBJ2-5; TRBD2 is a possible D gene (6 bases). The length of the CDR3 is 13 residues. The V end lost 3 bases, the J end lost 5 bases, and 10 bases lay between the germline ends. The germline V gene has CDR1 MNHEY and CDR2 SMNVEV (reference sequence). The CDR3 protein is CASSFTSWETQYF. The CDR3 bases are TGTGCCAGCAGTTTTACTAGCTGGGAGACCCAGTACTTC.

This sequence joins TRBV9 and TRBJ1-6; D unresolved. The V end lost 4 bases, the J end lost 3 bases, and 14 bases lay between the germline ends. This CDR3 is built from 16 residues. Germline assignment: CDR1 SGDLS and CDR2 YYNGEE. Here the CDR3 DNA reads TGTGCCAGCAGCACCCACGACAAGGTCTATAATTCACCCCTCCACTTT. Protein: CASSTHDKVYNSPLHF.

This clone was picked up a small number of times. This chain uses TRBV21-1 with TRBJ1-2. TRBV21-1 corresponds to a pseudogene. This CDR3 spans 11 amino acids. Written as DNA, the CDR3 is TGTGCCAGCAGCCACGGGGTTGGCTACACCTTC. Translated, it gives CASSHGVGYTF.

V is TRBV19 and J is TRBJ1-5; D not resolved. V was pared by 5 bases and J by 0 bases, with 14 bases between. Germline assignment: CDR1 LNHDA and CDR2 SQIVND (reference sequence). There are 16 residues in the CDR3. The CDR3: CASSLRQTYSNQPQHF. The DNA of the CDR3 is TGTGCCAGTAGTCTTAGGCAGACATATAGCAATCAGCCCCAGCATTTT.

This chain links TRBV19 with TRBJ1-2; 10 bases are shared with TRBD1. The CDR3 is 13 amino acids. V was pared by 11 bases and J by 6 bases, with 9 bases of the junction left unmatched. CDR1 is LNHDA and CDR2 is SQIVND in the germline V gene (reference sequence). This CDR3 is CAGSPGQGNGYTF. The CDR3 DNA follows: TGTGCCGGGTCTCCGGGACAGGGGAATGGCTACACCTTC.

V and J are TRBV27 and TRBJ2-7, with 7 bases matching TRBD2. V dropped 5 bases and J dropped 3; count of bases not matched to a gene: 4. Germline V lookup: CDR1 MNHEY, CDR2 SMNVEV (reference sequence). The CDR3 contains 13 residues. CDR3 sequence: CASSPTGGYEQYF. In DNA, the CDR3 is TGTGCCAGCAGTCCCACGGGGGGCTACGAGCAGTACTTC.

This clone was detected only a few times. The CDR3 nucleotides read TGTGCCAGCAGCTTTAACGTAGACACTGAAGCTTTCTTT. Translation: CASSFNVDTEAFF. The rearrangement joins TRBV9 to TRBJ1-1; D unclear. The CDR3 runs 13 residues. Trimming removed 4 bases at V and 3 bases at J, with 10 bases between. The V gene's germline CDR1 is SGDLS and CDR2 YYNGEE.